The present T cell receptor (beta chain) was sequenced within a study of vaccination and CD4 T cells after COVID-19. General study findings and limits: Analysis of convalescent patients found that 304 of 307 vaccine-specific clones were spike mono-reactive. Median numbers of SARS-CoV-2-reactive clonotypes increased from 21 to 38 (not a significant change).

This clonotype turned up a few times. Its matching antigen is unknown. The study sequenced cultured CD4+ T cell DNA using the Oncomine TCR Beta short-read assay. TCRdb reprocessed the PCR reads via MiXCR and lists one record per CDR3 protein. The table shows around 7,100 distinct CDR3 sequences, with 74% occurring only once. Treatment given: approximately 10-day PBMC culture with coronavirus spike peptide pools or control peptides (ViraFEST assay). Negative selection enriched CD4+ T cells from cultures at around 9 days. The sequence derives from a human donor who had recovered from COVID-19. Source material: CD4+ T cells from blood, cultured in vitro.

The CDR3 coding sequence is TGTGCCAGCAGTTACTCCTTAAGGAATCGAATCCCTGGGGCCAACGTCCTGACTTTC. Residues: CASSYSLRNRIPGANVLTF. The V call is TRBV6-2 or TRBV6-3, the J call TRBJ2-6; D not resolved. V shed 0 bases and J shed 2 bases, with 17 bases lying between them. Germline values: CDR1 MNHEY, CDR2 SVGEGT. This CDR3 region has 19 residues.